Listed below are T cell receptor beta chains from one sample, sequenced in a study of beta chain features in type 1 diabetes. Repertoires were generated with immunoSEQ multiplex PCR, while TCRdb's copy carries only in-frame clones and drops some. In the table there are 390,000 or so clones, 11% to 15% of which are singletons. Sequencing was done on a sample of naive CD4+ T cells from blood. These receptors were collected from a man aged 25-40 years in good health. Both conserved end residues are part of each CDR3. The D gene is left open where the match is weak. A clone size is listed for some rows: how often the clone was seen (once, few, many), or a class if it is expanded.

V	D	J	size	CDR3	DNA
TRBV5-1	.	TRBJ2-3	few	CASSLRGAGSTDTQYF	TGCGCCAGCAGCTTGAGGGGGGCCGGGAGCACAGATACGCAGTATTTT
TRBV20-1	.	TRBJ1-5	once	CSEPGGQPQHF	TGCAGTGAGCCCGGCGGTCAGCCCCAGCATTTT
TRBV5-5	TRBD1	TRBJ2-3	.	CASSWGQGGDTQYF	TGTGCCAGCAGCTGGGGACAGGGTGGAGATACGCAGTATTTT
TRBV6-5	.	TRBJ1-1	few	CASSRTSNTEAFF	TGTGCCAGCAGCCGGACATCGAACACTGAAGCTTTCTTT
TRBV7-2	TRBD2	TRBJ2-1	.	CASTFTSGSYNEQFF	TGTGCCAGCACCTTCACTAGCGGGAGTTACAATGAGCAGTTCTTC
TRBV5-6	.	TRBJ2-3	few	CASSSRVGVTDTQYF	TGTGCCAGCAGCTCCAGGGTGGGGGTCACAGATACGCAGTATTTT
TRBV11-2	TRBD2	TRBJ2-3	few	CASSFLGGRTDTQYF	TGTGCCAGCAGCTTTCTCGGCGGGAGAACAGATACGCAGTATTTT
TRBV11-1	TRBD2	TRBJ2-4	few	CASSWGLAGGPQNIQYF	TGTGCCAGCAGCTGGGGACTAGCGGGAGGGCCGCAAAACATTCAGTACTTC
TRBV21-1	.	TRBJ1-4	.	CASSVVSDPLDNEKLFF	TGTGCCAGCAGCGTGGTGAGCGATCCGCTCGATAATGAAAAACTGTTTTTT
TRBV9	.	TRBJ1-6	.	CASSVDLPPLHF	TGTGCCAGCAGCGTTGATCTCCCACCCCTCCACTTT
TRBV19	.	TRBJ2-6	.	CASRSDRWANVLTF	TGTGCCAGTAGATCGGACAGATGGGCCAACGTCCTGACTTTC
TRBV29-1	.	TRBJ2-1	.	CSVEWLGAYNEQFF	TGCAGCGTTGAATGGCTCGGCGCCTACAATGAGCAGTTCTTC
TRBV30	TRBD2	TRBJ2-3	.	CAWSWLAGDTQYF	TGTGCCTGGAGTTGGCTAGCGGGAGATACGCAGTATTTT
TRBV30	TRBD2	TRBJ2-4	many	CAWSGTSGRSKNIQYF	TGTGCCTGGAGCGGTACTAGCGGGAGATCCAAAAACATTCAGTACTTC
TRBV15	TRBD1	TRBJ2-3	.	CATSSNRGHVNTDTQYF	TGTGCCACCAGCAGCAACAGGGGGCACGTCAACACAGATACGCAGTATTTT
TRBV6-6	.	TRBJ1-5	few	CASSYEGQPQHF	TGTGCCAGCAGTTATGAGGGCCAGCCCCAGCATTTT
TRBV9	TRBD2	TRBJ2-3	few	CASSLRLGLAGGTSTDTQYF	TGTGCCAGCAGCCTCCGTCTGGGGCTAGCGGGAGGGACTAGCACAGATACGCAGTATTTT
TRBV10-3	TRBD1	TRBJ1-3	.	CAISPTGRLRNTIYF	TGTGCCATCAGTCCGACAGGGCGGCTCAGGAACACCATATATTTT
TRBV5-4	.	TRBJ2-3	.	CASSSDSNTQYF	TGTGCCAGCAGCTCCGATTCAAATACGCAGTATTTT
TRBV7-9	TRBD1	TRBJ2-7	.	CASMDPGTGGYEQYF	TGTGCCAGCATGGACCCCGGGACAGGGGGATACGAGCAGTACTTC
TRBV20-1	.	TRBJ2-1	few	CSARGDNEQFF	TGCAGTGCTAGGGGGGACAATGAGCAGTTCTTC
TRBV30	.	TRBJ1-2	few	CAWKGRLYGYTF	TGTGCCTGGAAAGGCCGATTATATGGCTACACCTTC